This record looks at one T cell receptor (beta chain) sequence and its context. The sample originates from a study of cytomegalovirus exposure and HLA in healthy donors. 60 Vbeta and 13 Jbeta primers were used in PCR. Some clones are missing from TCRdb's copy, which holds only in-frame ones; the method was immunoSEQ multiplex PCR. This table has about 160,000 clones, about 85% appearing once. The origin of this receptor is a man between 18 and 35 years old in good health and CMV-seropositive. Sequencing used PBMCs.

In nucleotides, the CDR3 is TGTGCCAGCAGCCAATCTAGGGGCCCGAACTATGGCTACACCTTC. Translation: CASSQSRGPNYGYTF. The chain couples TRBV4-2 to TRBJ1-2; a possible D gene is TRBD1 (5 bases). CDR1 is LGHNA, CDR2 YNFKEQ, per germline. The CDR3 is made up of 15 amino acids. Trimming cost V 2 bases and J 2 bases, with 12 bases left between them.